Below are 30 T cell receptor beta chains sequenced from a single sample in a study of monozygotic twins with inflammatory bowel disease. TCRdb reprocessed the 5' RACE reads and reports one entry per CDR3 protein, with no DNA. The sample includes about 330,000 distinct CDR3 sequences. The sequencing input was blood. The source is a human donor with ulcerative colitis or Crohn's disease, or a healthy co-twin of an affected twin (not recorded which).

This chain links TRBV9 with TRBJ2-6; lacking DNA, the TRBD1 call made by TCRdb goes unchecked. Germline CDR1 reads SGDLS; CDR2 reads YYNGEE. The CDR3 is 19 amino acids. The CDR3 loop is CASSARGTGSVSGANVLTF.

This chain connects TRBV6-5 to TRBJ1-1; TCRdb indicates TRBD1, and absent DNA this call remains unverified. The CDR3 is made up of 13 amino acids. Germline V lookup: CDR1 MNHEY, CDR2 SVGAGI. CDR3 region: CASRRGQVTEAFF.

This chain joins TRBV30 and TRBJ1-1; absent DNA, TCRdb's TRBD1 call cannot be checked. Germline V CDR1 and CDR2: GTSNPN, SVGIG (reference sequence). This CDR3 spans 13 amino acids. CDR3 loop: CAWRTGGRAEAFF.

The genes are TRBV12-3 or TRBV12-4 and TRBJ1-5; TCRdb gives TRBD1 as the D gene, but with no DNA this cannot be confirmed. CDR3 size: 15 residues. CDR3 sequence: CASSPQGIGNQPQHF.

The V call is TRBV6-1, the J call TRBJ1-5; TCRdb proposes TRBD1, but this gene call is untestable without DNA. Germline CDR1 and CDR2: MNHNS and SASEGT. The CDR3 length is 15 residues. The CDR3 loop is CASSSGTGVYQPQHF.

CDR3 amino acids: CASSLRLAGVGEQFF. The V gene is TRBV7-3, the J gene TRBJ2-1; TCRdb outputs TRBD2, but without DNA this stays unchecked. Germline CDR1 is SGHTA and CDR2 is FQGTGA. The CDR3 sequence is 15 residues long.

The chain combines TRBV20-1 with TRBJ1-5. The CDR3 runs 13 residues. The germline V gene encodes CDR1 DFQATT and CDR2 SNEGSKA (reference sequence). CDR3 residues: CSAVVGGNQPQHF.

V usage is TRBV7-8 and J usage is TRBJ2-1. Germline V gene lookup returns CDR1 SGHVS and CDR2 FQNEAQ. The CDR3 consists of 12 residues. The CDR3 loop is CASSLGYNEQIF.

The gene calls are TRBV21-1 and TRBJ2-2. TRBV21-1 is a pseudogene locus. The CDR3 is made up of 11 amino acids. CDR3 protein: CAGMLTGELFF.

The chain employs TRBV7-9 and TRBJ1-2; with no DNA, the TCRdb D assignment of TRBD1 cannot be verified. Germline V gives CDR1 SEHNR, CDR2 FQNEAQ (reference sequence). The length of the CDR3 is 14 residues. CDR3 sequence: CASSSPGTPYGYTF.

The rearrangement links TRBV5-4 to TRBJ2-1; the D call of TRBD1 rests on TCRdb alone, since no DNA is present to check it. The CDR3 runs to 15 residues. Germline V gene sequence: CDR1 SGHNT, CDR2 YYREEE (reference sequence). CDR3 protein: CASSLDLGTGFEQFF.

The rearrangement joins TRBV6-5 to TRBJ1-1; TCRdb selects TRBD1, and the lack of DNA leaves this call unchecked. The CDR3 spans 13 residues. Germline V gives CDR1 MNHEY, CDR2 SVGAGI. CDR3 loop: CASRRDRATEAFF.

The chain uses TRBV23-1 and TRBJ1-2. TRBV23-1 counts as an open reading frame of uncertain function. The CDR3 runs 15 residues. The CDR3 reads CAGPAGTDHLYGYTF.

This rearrangement joins TRBV30 to TRBJ1-4; TCRdb designates TRBD1, a call that cannot be tested without DNA. This CDR3 region has 14 residues. Germline V CDR1 and CDR2: GTSNPN, SVGIG (reference sequence). CDR3 sequence: CASGTGQAGEKLFF.

The V and J genes are TRBV29-1 and TRBJ1-1; TCRdb's assignment of TRBD1 cannot be checked, as there is no DNA. This CDR3 is built from 11 residues. Germline V gene data show CDR1 as SQVTM and CDR2 as ANQGSEA. This CDR3 is CSSIQGFKTFF.

The rearrangement joins TRBV27 to TRBJ2-7; TCRdb gives TRBD2 as the D gene, but with no DNA this cannot be confirmed. The CDR3 covers 13 residues. The germline V gene encodes CDR1 MNHEY and CDR2 SMNVEV (reference sequence). CDR3 region: CATSGLGGGEQYF.

The genes are TRBV3-1 and TRBJ2-7; TCRdb selects TRBD2, and the lack of DNA leaves this call unchecked. CDR3 length: 15 amino acids. Germline CDR1 reads LGHDT; CDR2 reads YNNKEL (reference sequence). CDR3 protein: CASSRPRTSGYEQYF.

The chain recombines TRBV5-1 with TRBJ1-1. CDR1 is SGHRS, CDR2 YFSETQ, per germline. The CDR3 totals 14 residues. This CDR3 is CASSALQSNTEAFF. Looking up the rest from reference TRBV5-1 and TRBJ1-1 gives the full variable domain: KAGVTQTPRYLIKTRGQQVTLSCSPISGHRSVSWYQQTPGQGLQFLFEYFSETQRNKGNFPGRFSGRQFSNSRSEMNVSTLELGDSALYLCASSALQSNTEAFFGQGTRLTVV.

The chain joins TRBV3-1 to TRBJ2-7; with no DNA, the TCRdb D assignment of TRBD2 cannot be verified. This CDR3 is built from 15 residues. Germline lookup yields CDR1 LGHDT and CDR2 YNNKEL (reference sequence). CDR3 loop: CASSHRTSGRSEQYF.

The V and J genes are TRBV12-3 or TRBV12-4 and TRBJ1-1. This CDR3 is built from 16 residues. CDR3 residues: CASSLTGPGGNTEAFF.

This chain links TRBV18 with TRBJ2-7; there is no DNA to check the TCRdb D call of TRBD1. In germline, CDR1 is KGHSH, CDR2 LQKENI. There are 16 residues in the CDR3. CDR3 residues: CASSQNPGQGSLLQYF.

V is TRBV12-3 or TRBV12-4 and J is TRBJ1-6; TCRdb's D gene call, TRBD1, goes unchecked for lack of DNA. This CDR3 contains 14 residues. CDR3: CASSLGVRSSPLHF.

The chain recombines TRBV27 with TRBJ2-6; TCRdb's D call, TRBD1, is unchecked because there is no DNA. The germline gives CDR1 MNHEY, CDR2 SMNVEV (reference sequence). CDR3 length: 18 residues. CDR3 sequence reads: CASSLRNSAASGANVLTF.

This rearrangement joins TRBV5-6 to TRBJ2-2; TCRdb's D call of TRBD2 is untestable without DNA. Per the germline V gene, CDR1 is SGHDT and CDR2 is YYEEEE. This CDR3 comprises 16 residues. The CDR3 sequence: CASSLERARNTGELFF.

The rearrangement links TRBV20-1 to TRBJ1-5; TCRdb selects TRBD1, and the lack of DNA leaves this call unchecked. Germline-derived CDR1 and CDR2 are DFQATT and SNEGSKA (reference sequence). The CDR3 is 14 amino acids. The CDR3 loop is CSARSGVEIQPQHF.

The chain is built from TRBV9 and TRBJ1-6; TCRdb's D call of TRBD1 is untestable without DNA. This CDR3 has 13 residues. CDR1 SGDLS and CDR2 YYNGEE come from the germline V gene. The CDR3 protein is CASSDQGRSPLHF.

This chain uses TRBV12-3 or TRBV12-4 with TRBJ1-5; the TCRdb D gene call, TRBD1, has no DNA to confirm it. The CDR3 spans 14 residues. The CDR3 spells CASSPEGANQPQHF.

This chain links TRBV12-3 or TRBV12-4 with TRBJ2-2. This CDR3 is built from 11 residues. CDR3 in amino acids: CATTTTVELFF.

V usage is TRBV27 and J usage is TRBJ1-5; TCRdb indicates TRBD1, and absent DNA this call remains unverified. In germline, CDR1 is MNHEY, CDR2 SMNVEV (reference sequence). The CDR3 has 17 residues. The CDR3 reads CASTPGQGAGIYQPQHF.

CDR3 amino acids: CATGLSIAGGTEAFF. The genes are TRBV6-1 and TRBJ1-1; with no DNA, the TCRdb D assignment of TRBD1 cannot be verified. The V gene's germline CDR1 is MNHNS and CDR2 SASEGT. This CDR3 has 15 residues.